These 2 T cell receptor beta chains were all obtained from the same sample, sequenced in a study of Ad26.COV2.S vaccination and SARS-CoV-2 variants. Sequencing was performed with immunoSEQ multiplex PCR; in TCRdb, only in-frame clones are kept and a portion is missing. The sample has 350,000 to 450,000 clones; 92% are singletons. Treatment reported: roughly 18 received Ad26.COV2.S at low or high dose, single or two shots; 5 received placebo; per-sample allocation not given. Samples came from day 63 after the first vaccine or placebo injection. The sample in question was peripheral blood, obtained in a trial of Ad26.COV2.S vaccine versus placebo. These receptor sequences come from a person between 18 and 65 years old who received the Ad26.COV2.S COVID-19 vaccine or a placebo.

V is TRBV30 and J is TRBJ2-3; 7 bases are a match to TRBD1. The CDR3 covers 15 residues. V lost 3 bases, J lost 0 bases, and 6 bases stayed unmatched. Germline CDR1 reads GTSNPN; CDR2 reads SVGIG (reference sequence). The CDR3 DNA reads TGTGCCTGGAGCATGGGACAGTCTAGCACAGATACGCAGTATTTT. Its protein is CAWSMGQSSTDTQYF.

This chain connects TRBV2 to TRBJ2-7; possibly TRBD2 for D (5 bases). V was pared by 4 bases and J by 5 bases, with 15 bases between. This CDR3 comprises 14 residues. Germline values: CDR1 SNHLY, CDR2 FYNNEI. CDR3 residues: CASSAGFTRDEQYF. In nucleotides, the CDR3 is TGTGCCAGCAGTGCTGGCTTTACTAGGGACGAGCAGTACTTC.